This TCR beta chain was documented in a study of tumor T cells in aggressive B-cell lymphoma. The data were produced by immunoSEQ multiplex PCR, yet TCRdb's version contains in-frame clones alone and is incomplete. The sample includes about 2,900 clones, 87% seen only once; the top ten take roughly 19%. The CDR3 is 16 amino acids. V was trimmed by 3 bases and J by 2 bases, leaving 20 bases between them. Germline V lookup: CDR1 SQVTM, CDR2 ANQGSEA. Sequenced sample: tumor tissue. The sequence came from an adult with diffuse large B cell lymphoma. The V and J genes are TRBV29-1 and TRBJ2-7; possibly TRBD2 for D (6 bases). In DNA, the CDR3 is TGCAGCGTTGAGGGGTCCGAAGGCGGGAAGGCCTACGAGCAGTACTTC. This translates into CSVEGSEGGKAYEQYF.